One sample yielded the 25 T cell receptor beta chains listed below, sequenced in a study of cytomegalovirus exposure and HLA in healthy donors. The PCR used 60 Vbeta and 13 Jbeta primers. The data were produced by immunoSEQ multiplex PCR, yet TCRdb's version contains in-frame clones alone and is incomplete. Its table records tens of thousands of clones. The sequenced material came from PBMCs. Receptors were obtained from a woman in her thirties in good health and CMV-seropositive.

This chain joins TRBV10-1 and TRBJ2-7; D unclear. The germline gives CDR1 WNHNN, CDR2 SYGVQD (reference sequence). This CDR3 has 13 amino acids. V dropped 8 bases and J dropped 2 bases, with 13 bases sitting between them. CDR3 loop: CASQATEAYEQYF. In DNA form, the CDR3 reads TGCGCCAGCCAAGCGACGGAAGCCTACGAGCAGTACTTC.

This rearrangement joins TRBV30 to TRBJ2-1, with D hard to call. CDR1 and CDR2 (germline): GTSNPN, SVGIG (reference sequence). The CDR3 runs 13 residues. With 4 bases removed from V and 2 bases from J, the gap between germline ends came to 9 bases. The CDR3 DNA reads as TGTGCCTGGAACATCAGGACCTACAATGAGCAGTTCTTC. This sequence encodes CAWNIRTYNEQFF. The whole variable domain, remainder taken from reference TRBV30 and TRBJ2-1, is SQTIHQWPATLVQPVGSPLSLECTVEGTSNPNLYWYRQAAGRGLQLLFYSVGIGQISSEVPQNLSASRPQDRQFILSSKKLLLSDSGFYLCAWNIRTYNEQFFGPGTRLTVL.

This chain uses TRBV4-2 with TRBJ2-1, with D perhaps TRBD2 (6 bases). The CDR3 runs to 14 residues. Germline V lookup: CDR1 LGHNA, CDR2 YNFKEQ. V was shortened by 7 bases and J by 3 bases, with 13 bases between the two germline ends. DNA for the CDR3: TGTGCCAGCACTCGACTAGAGGGCTACAATGAGCAGTTCTTC. This sequence encodes CASTRLEGYNEQFF.

This sequence joins TRBV9 and TRBJ2-7; TRBD1 might be the D (5 bases). V gave up 4 bases and J gave up 3 bases, with 11 bases separating them. CDR3 length equals 13 residues. CDR1 is SGDLS and CDR2 is YYNGEE in the germline V gene. The CDR3, as DNA: TGTGCCAGCAGCAAGGACATAAACTACGAGCAGTACTTC. Amino acids: CASSKDINYEQYF.

J is TRBJ1-1 and V is TRBV9; 9 bases are a match to TRBD1. The CDR3 totals 15 residues. Germline loops: CDR1 SGDLS, CDR2 YYNGEE. V shed 3 bases, J shed 4 bases, and the junction held 7 bases outside the gene matches. As DNA, the CDR3 is TGTGCCAGCAGCGCCGGGACAGGGAGTGGCACTGAAGCTTTCTTT. Its protein product is CASSAGTGSGTEAFF.

CDR3 bases: TGTGCCAGTACCAGGACAGGGCCGAACTATGGCTACACCTTC. Translation gives CASTRTGPNYGYTF. This chain connects TRBV19 to TRBJ1-2; 8 bases fit TRBD1. V lost 7 bases to trimming and J lost 2 bases; unmatched junction nucleotides: 6. Germline CDR1 LNHDA, CDR2 SQIVND (reference sequence). The CDR3 loop spans 14 amino acids.

This chain joins TRBV6-5 and TRBJ1-1; D uncertain. The V gene's germline CDR1 is MNHEY and CDR2 SVGAGI. V shed 2 bases and J shed 5 bases, with 12 bases lying between them. This CDR3 region has 14 residues. The CDR3 spells CASSYSPEGTEAFF. In DNA form, the CDR3 reads TGTGCCAGCAGTTACAGCCCCGAGGGAACTGAAGCTTTCTTT.

The chain has TRBV7-8 and TRBJ1-2, with D unresolved. This CDR3 is 12 amino acids long. The germline V gene encodes CDR1 SGHVS and CDR2 FQNEAQ. Trimming took off 5 bases at V and 5 bases at J, with 9 bases between the two ends. The CDR3 is CASSLGRYGYTF. For the CDR3, the DNA is TGTGCCAGCAGCCTCGGGAGATATGGCTACACCTTC. Full variable domain (remainder filled in from reference TRBV7-8 and TRBJ1-2): GAGVSQSPRYKVAKRGQDVALRCDPISGHVSLFWYQQALGQGPEFLTYFQNEAQLDKSGLPSDRFFAERPEGSVSTLKIQRTQQEDSAVYLCASSLGRYGYTFGSGTRLTVV.

The V call is TRBV5-1, the J call TRBJ2-5; 10 nucleotides align to TRBD1. CDR3 length equals 15 residues. The V and J ends lost 6 bases and 5 bases, in that order; junction bases with no gene match: 10. Germline CDR1 and CDR2: SGHRS and YFSETQ. The CDR3 protein is CASIWPPGQGETQYF. The CDR3 nucleotides read TGCGCCAGCATCTGGCCACCGGGACAGGGGGAGACCCAGTACTTC.

This chain joins TRBV7-6 and TRBJ1-1, with D possibly matching TRBD1 (5 bases). This CDR3 is 12 amino acids long. In germline, CDR1 is SGHVS, CDR2 FNYEAQ. This CDR3 is CVIWGEGTEAFF. In DNA, the CDR3 is TGTGTTATTTGGGGGGAAGGCACTGAAGCTTTCTTT.

The chain combines TRBV13 with TRBJ2-7, with 16 bases fitting TRBD2. The CDR3 is 19 residues long. Trimming at V came to 5 bases and at J to 5 bases, leaving 15 bases not matched to a gene. The V gene's germline CDR1 is PRHDT and CDR2 FYEKMQ (reference sequence). CDR3 region: CASSPAPGLAGGPGHEQYF. CDR3 coding DNA: TGTGCCAGCAGCCCAGCGCCGGGACTAGCGGGAGGGCCGGGCCACGAGCAGTACTTC.

V is TRBV9 and J is TRBJ2-7; TRBD1 is a possible D gene (5 bases). The CDR3 covers 14 residues. V was shortened by 4 bases and J by 2 bases, with 13 bases between the two germline ends. CDR1 and CDR2 from the germline V gene are SGDLS and YYNGEE. The CDR3 nucleotides read TGTGCCAGCAGCTCCAGACAGCCCCCCTACGAGCAGTACTTC. It encodes CASSSRQPPYEQYF.

This chain links TRBV28 with TRBJ2-7; 8 positions match TRBD2. J gave up 0 bases and V 2 bases, and 15 bases lay outside the gene matches. In germline, CDR1 is MDHEN, CDR2 SYDVKM. The CDR3 is 19 amino acids. The CDR3 region has the DNA TGTGCCAGCAGTTTACGGTCGGGATTAGCGGGGAAATCCTCCTACGAGCAGTACTTC. Its translation is CASSLRSGLAGKSSYEQYF.

The chain combines TRBV7-9 with TRBJ1-1; perhaps TRBD1 as D (6 bases). With 2 bases removed from V and 3 bases from J, the gap between germline ends came to 7 bases. CDR1 is SEHNR, CDR2 FQNEAQ, per germline (reference sequence). The length of the CDR3 is 13 residues. DNA for the CDR3: TGTGCCAGCAGCTTAAAGGGGGACACTGAAGCTTTCTTT. Its protein product is CASSLKGDTEAFF.

The chain combines TRBV6-1 with TRBJ1-3; D gene unclear. The ends were cut back, 6 bases at V and 4 bases at J, with 13 bases in the middle. The V gene's germline CDR1 is MNHNS and CDR2 SASEGT. This CDR3 is built from 14 residues. In nucleotides, the CDR3 is TGTGCCAGCAGCCCAGACAATACCGGAAACACCATATATTTT. Amino acids: CASSPDNTGNTIYF.

The chain is built from TRBV5-1 and TRBJ2-1; D perhaps matches TRBD2 (5 bases). CDR1 is SGHRS, CDR2 YFSETQ, per germline. The germline V and J ends were trimmed by 4 bases and 4 bases, with 9 bases remaining between them. The CDR3 is 13 amino acids. DNA for the CDR3: TGCGCCAGCAGCGGCCGGGGTTACAATGAGCAGTTCTTC. Amino acid sequence: CASSGRGYNEQFF.

The V call is TRBV30, the J call TRBJ2-1; D remains unclear. Germline assignment: CDR1 GTSNPN and CDR2 SVGIG (reference sequence). V lost 0 bases to trimming and J lost 8 bases, with 14 bases between them. This CDR3 region has 14 residues. The CDR3 nucleotides read TGTGCCTGGAGTGTTTTTGGGTTCGGAGATGAGCAGTTCTTC. This gives the protein CAWSVFGFGDEQFF. The full variable domain, completed using reference TRBV30 and TRBJ2-1, is SQTIHQWPATLVQPVGSPLSLECTVEGTSNPNLYWYRQAAGRGLQLLFYSVGIGQISSEVPQNLSASRPQDRQFILSSKKLLLSDSGFYLCAWSVFGFGDEQFFGPGTRLTVL.

V is TRBV4-2 and J is TRBJ2-7; perhaps TRBD2 as D (6 bases). CDR1 and CDR2 from the germline V gene are LGHNA and YNFKEQ. This CDR3 contains 14 residues. Trimming removed 0 bases at V and 7 bases at J, with 13 bases between. CDR3 residues: CASSQERDFREQYF. DNA for the CDR3: TGTGCCAGCAGCCAAGAGAGGGACTTTAGGGAGCAGTACTTC.

The genes are TRBV19 and TRBJ2-3; D is unresolved. V lost 3 bases, J lost 2 bases, and 15 bases lay in between. The CDR3 is 16 residues long. Germline V CDR1 and CDR2: LNHDA, SQIVND (reference sequence). Here the CDR3 DNA reads TGTGCCAGTAGTATGAGGTTGAGCACAACCACAGATACGCAGTATTTT. This gives the protein CASSMRLSTTTDTQYF.

The chain carries TRBV4-1 and TRBJ2-7, with D perhaps matching TRBD2 (6 bases). The CDR3 has 14 amino acids. Germline V gene sequence: CDR1 MGHRA, CDR2 YSYEKL. V dropped 5 bases and J dropped 6 bases, with 17 bases sitting between them. The CDR3 coding sequence is TGCGCCAGCAGCGTTGTGGCAGGGCGGGGCGAGCAGTACTTC. Protein product: CASSVVAGRGEQYF.

The chain couples TRBV6-5 to TRBJ2-4, with 11 positions matching TRBD1. J gave up 2 bases and V 10 bases, and 7 bases lay outside the gene matches. From germline, CDR1 is MNHEY and CDR2 SVGAGI. The CDR3 sequence is 15 residues long. The CDR3 region has the DNA TGTGCCACTGGACAGGGGGCCGAGACCAAAAACATTCAGTACTTC. Translating it yields CATGQGAETKNIQYF.

The V gene is TRBV6-5, the J gene TRBJ1-2; 8 positions agree with TRBD1. This CDR3 comprises 15 residues. In germline, CDR1 is MNHEY, CDR2 SVGAGI. The trim removed 4 bases at V and 2 bases at J, leaving 6 bases unmatched. In DNA, the CDR3 is TGTGCCAGCAGTTCCACAGGGGGACTGAACTATGGCTACACCTTC. This encodes CASSSTGGLNYGYTF.

The chain joins TRBV11-2 to TRBJ2-7; 7 bases align to TRBD1. The germline V gene has CDR1 SGHAT and CDR2 FQNNGV. The CDR3 extends over 15 amino acids. V was pared by 5 bases and J by 2 bases, with 9 bases of the junction left unmatched. CDR3 in DNA: TGTGCCAGCAGCCCAAGGGAAAGGGGGCCCTACGAGCAGTACTTC. Translation: CASSPRERGPYEQYF.

The chain is built from TRBV5-1 and TRBJ1-2, with TRBD1 as a possible D gene (5 bases). Germline CDR1 SGHRS, CDR2 YFSETQ. This CDR3 is 15 amino acids long. The ends were cut back, 4 bases at V and 5 bases at J, with 18 bases in the middle. The DNA of the CDR3 is TGCGCCAGCAGCCCCGTGGGGGGACGGAGTTATGGCTACACCTTC. Encoded protein: CASSPVGGRSYGYTF.

The J gene is TRBJ2-2, the V gene TRBV6-5; TRBD2 agrees at 7 bases. The CDR3 totals 15 residues. V gave up 4 bases and J gave up 5 bases; unmatched junction bases: 7. Germline CDR1 and CDR2: MNHEY and SVGAGI. The CDR3 reads CASSLRLAWTGELFF. Here the CDR3 DNA reads TGTGCCAGCAGTTTACGACTAGCTTGGACCGGGGAGCTGTTTTTT.